The rows below give T cell receptor beta chains drawn from one sample of a study of shared clonotypes between healthy human individuals. Clones were read by immunoSEQ multiplex PCR, and TCRdb kept only the in-frame ones, dropping some. The sample holds over a million clones, roughly 96% seen once. Sequencing was done on a sample of naive CD4+ T cells sorted from blood. These receptor sequences come from a man aged 25-45 years in good health. The CDR3 runs from the conserved cysteine through the conserved F or W. Each record gives: J gene, CDR3 length, D gene, clone size, V gene, CDR3 DNA, CDR3 protein. The D gene is left open where the match is weak. Clone size is shown for a subset of rows, as once, few, many or a class of expanded clone.

TRBJ1-3	16	TRBD1	NA	TRBV28	TGTGCCAGCAGTCTCACAGGGGGCTTCTCTGGAAACACCATATATTTT	CASSLTGGFSGNTIYF
TRBJ2-7	14	NA	NA	TRBV5-6	TGTGCCAGCAGCCCCTGGACCCTTTCCTACGAGCAGTACTTC	CASSPWTLSYEQYF
TRBJ1-2	14	NA	NA	TRBV2	TGTGCCAGCAGTCCCCGAGGGGCTAACTATGGCTACACCTTC	CASSPRGANYGYTF
TRBJ1-5	14	NA	NA	TRBV12-2	TGTGCAAGTCGCTTCTACAGGGCATCGCAGCCCCAGCATTTT	CASRFYRASQPQHF
TRBJ2-7	16	TRBD2	NA	TRBV5-1	TGCGCCAGCAGCTCGGGACTAGCGGGCCCCTCCTACGAGCAGTACTTC	CASSSGLAGPSYEQYF
TRBJ1-1	14	TRBD1	NA	TRBV10-3	TGTGCCATCAATAACAGGGGGACGGGGACTGAAGCTTTCTTT	CAINNRGTGTEAFF
TRBJ2-1	15	NA	NA	TRBV10-1	TGCGCCAGCAGTGCGGAAGGGCGAGGGGCCAATGAGCAGTTCTTC	CASSAEGRGANEQFF
TRBJ2-7	13	NA	NA	TRBV5-1	TGCGCCAGCAGGGGGCGGGGTAGCCACGAGCAGTACTTC	CASRGRGSHEQYF
TRBJ1-3	15	NA	NA	TRBV7-2	TGTGCCAGCAGCTTAGGGGTCAACTCTGGAAACACCATATATTTT	CASSLGVNSGNTIYF
TRBJ1-2	15	TRBD1	NA	TRBV12-5	TGTGCTAGTAGTATGGAACAAGGGGGCGGCTATGGCTACACCTTC	CASSMEQGGGYGYTF
TRBJ2-1	17	NA	NA	TRBV7-2	TGTGCCAGCAGCTTAGAGGGCCGGGGCCGTACCTACAATGAGCAGTTCTTC	CASSLEGRGRTYNEQFF
TRBJ2-1	14	NA	NA	TRBV5-1	TGCGCCAGCAGCTTCTTTAGCGTTAAGGATGAGCAGTTCTTC	CASSFFSVKDEQFF
TRBJ2-2	17	TRBD1	NA	TRBV7-3	TGTGCCAGCAGCCAACAGGGGACAGGAGAAAGTCTAAGGGAGCTGTTTTTT	CASSQQGTGESLRELFF
TRBJ1-3	15	NA	NA	TRBV4-1	TGCGCCAGCAGCCAAGTCCACAGGGTTGGAAACACCATATATTTT	CASSQVHRVGNTIYF
TRBJ2-2	11	NA	once	TRBV7-6	TGTGCCAGCAGCTTATACGGGGAGCTGTTTTTT	CASSLYGELFF
TRBJ2-1	13	TRBD1	NA	TRBV2	TGTGCCAGCGGGACAGAAGCCTATAGTGAGCAGTTCTTC	CASGTEAYSEQFF
TRBJ2-1	13	NA	NA	TRBV11-2	TGTGCCAGCAGTAACCCCTGGGGCAATGAGCAGTTCTTC	CASSNPWGNEQFF
TRBJ2-1	15	TRBD2	NA	TRBV11-3	TGTGCCAGCAGCGCCGGGACTAGCGGGAGCAATGAGCAGTTCTTC	CASSAGTSGSNEQFF
TRBJ1-1	13	NA	NA	TRBV19	TGTGCCAGTAGATGGGAACCGAACACTGAAGCTTTCTTT	CASRWEPNTEAFF
TRBJ2-1	18	TRBD2	NA	TRBV19	TGTGCCAGTACCCTCGAGGGCCTTGCGGGAGTGGCCTACAATGAGCAGTTCTTC	CASTLEGLAGVAYNEQFF
TRBJ1-1	15	NA	NA	TRBV6-5	TGTGCCAGCATACGGGATCAGGGGTGGTACACTGAAGCTTTCTTT	CASIRDQGWYTEAFF
TRBJ2-3	11	NA	NA	TRBV2	TGTGCCAGCAGCGGCCAGATCCCGCAGTATTTT	CASSGQIPQYF
TRBJ1-3	16	NA	NA	TRBV5-5	TGTGCCAGCAGCTTGGTCGGGGGCGCCTCTGGAAACACCATATATTTT	CASSLVGGASGNTIYF
TRBJ2-3	16	TRBD2	NA	TRBV9	TGTGCCAGCAGCGTAGATCCTAGCGGGAGCACAGATACGCAGTATTTT	CASSVDPSGSTDTQYF
TRBJ1-2	14	TRBD1	NA	TRBV7-9	TGTGCCAGCAGCTTAGCGGGACAGCAAGCGGGCTACACCTTC	CASSLAGQQAGYTF
TRBJ2-5	16	NA	few	TRBV18	TGTGCCAGCTCACCAGTAGGGCTACAACGGGGAGAGACCCAGTACTTC	CASSPVGLQRGETQYF
TRBJ2-2	13	NA	once	TRBV11-3	TGTGCCAGCAGCTTAAGGGTATCCGGGGAGCTGTTTTTT	CASSLRVSGELFF
TRBJ2-4	15	NA	NA	TRBV14	TGTGCCAGCAGCCAAGTTTCGGGGGCCAAAAACATTCAGTACTTC	CASSQVSGAKNIQYF
TRBJ2-5	15	TRBD1	NA	TRBV6-5	TGTGCCAGCAGTGCCCCGGGACAGGGGAGCGAGACCCAGTACTTC	CASSAPGQGSETQYF
TRBJ2-1	15	NA	NA	TRBV5-1	TGCGCCAGCAGCTTGGCCTCCTTCTCCTACAATGAGCAGTTCTTC	CASSLASFSYNEQFF
TRBJ1-5	12	NA	once	TRBV6-5	TGTGCCAGCGGGGTCAGCAATCAGCCCCAGCATTTT	CASGVSNQPQHF
TRBJ2-3	14	NA	NA	TRBV2	TGTGCCAGCAGTGAATTGATTAGAGGGGATACGCAGTATTTT	CASSELIRGDTQYF
TRBJ2-6	20	NA	NA	TRBV4-3	TGCGCCAGCACAAGGTTTTCTTCTCCCGGGGCCAACTCTGGGGCCAACGTCCTGACTTTC	CASTRFSSPGANSGANVLTF
TRBJ2-2	15	NA	NA	TRBV6-4	TGTGCCAGCAGTCTTCTTGGGGGAGCGTCCGGGGAGCTGTTTTTT	CASSLLGGASGELFF
TRBJ2-7	14	NA	NA	TRBV6-1	TGTGCCAGCAGTGAAGTAAGGGAATACTACGAGCAGTACTTC	CASSEVREYYEQYF
TRBJ2-7	17	NA	NA	TRBV5-6	TGTGCCAGCAGCTCTCTACCAAGACTAGAGGGGACGGAGGAGCAGTACTTC	CASSSLPRLEGTEEQYF
TRBJ2-2	16	TRBD2	few	TRBV5-1	TGCGCCAGCAGCTCCGGGGGCGGGAGGGCATCCGGGGAGCTGTTTTTT	CASSSGGGRASGELFF
TRBJ2-2	14	NA	NA	TRBV18	TGTGCCAGCTCACCACTTATGAACACCGGGGAGCTGTTTTTT	CASSPLMNTGELFF
TRBJ1-2	14	NA	NA	TRBV6-1	TGTGCCAGCAGTGAAGTGCCCCGGGGGGCGGGCTACACCTTC	CASSEVPRGAGYTF
TRBJ2-7	15	NA	NA	TRBV7-2	TGTGCCAGCAGCACCTGGACGGCTAGCTCCTACGAGCAGTACTTC	CASSTWTASSYEQYF
TRBJ2-2	15	TRBD1	NA	TRBV6-4	TGTGCCAGCAAGCCGACAGGGGGTGCCACCGGGGAGCTGTTTTTT	CASKPTGGATGELFF
TRBJ2-2	14	NA	NA	TRBV29-1	TGCAGCGTTACCGAGGGATCGAACACCGGGGAGCTGTTTTTT	CSVTEGSNTGELFF
TRBJ2-7	14	TRBD2	NA	TRBV30	TGTGCCTGGAGTGGCGGGAGGGCCTCGTTCGAGCAGTACTTC	CAWSGGRASFEQYF
TRBJ2-7	15	TRBD2	NA	TRBV5-8	TGTGCCAGCAGCTTACTAGCGGGAGTGATCTCCGAGCAGTACTTC	CASSLLAGVISEQYF
TRBJ2-2	16	TRBD1	NA	TRBV5-4	TGTGCCAGCAGCCACTTCAAGACAGGGGGATCCGGGGAGCTGTTTTTT	CASSHFKTGGSGELFF
TRBJ1-5	13	TRBD1	NA	TRBV2	TGTGCCAGCAGACGGACAGGGGATCAGCCCCAGCATTTT	CASRRTGDQPQHF
TRBJ2-1	15	NA	NA	TRBV4-1	TGCGCCAGCAGCCTCGGGTCCGTTAACTACAATGAGCAGTTCTTC	CASSLGSVNYNEQFF
TRBJ2-1	12	NA	NA	TRBV25-1	TGTGCCACCTCTAACAGGGTCGATGAGCAGTTCTTC	CATSNRVDEQFF
TRBJ2-7	12	NA	NA	TRBV6-1	TGTGCCAGCAGTGAAGGTGACTACGAGCAGTACTTC	CASSEGDYEQYF
TRBJ2-7	15	NA	NA	TRBV29-1	TGCAGCGTTGTCGTGGTAGACAGAAGCTCCTACGAGCAGTACTTC	CSVVVVDRSSYEQYF
TRBJ1-5	15	NA	NA	TRBV5-8	TGTGCCAGCACCCCTCTGGGACGTGGCAATCAGCCCCAGCATTTT	CASTPLGRGNQPQHF
TRBJ2-5	13	NA	NA	TRBV2	TGTGCCAGCAGTGAGTTCCTACTCGGGGCCCAGTACTTC	CASSEFLLGAQYF
TRBJ1-1	15	NA	once	TRBV25-1	TGTGCCAGCAGTGAATTGGGCACCGGGGGAACTGAAGCTTTCTTT	CASSELGTGGTEAFF
TRBJ2-1	15	TRBD1	NA	TRBV5-1	TGCGCCAGCAGCTTGGTAGGGACAGGGGGTTATGAGCAGTTCTTC	CASSLVGTGGYEQFF
TRBJ2-2	12	NA	once	TRBV11-3	TGTGCCAGCAGCTTAGCGGCCGGGGAGCTGTTTTTT	CASSLAAGELFF